This TCR beta chain was captured in a study of CD8+ T cells in alopecia areata. Study information: Among treated patients, oral tofacitinib was administered at 5 to 10 mg twice daily. A 6-month off-drug phase came after tofacitinib, which had lasted 6 to 18 months. Findings and caveats of the study: Alopecia totalis/universalis scalp especially showed more expanded CD8+ clones than normal scalp. Sequence data from scalp samples additionally include resident alphabeta T cells of normal skin.

Germline V lookup: CDR1 SGHRS, CDR2 YFSETQ. CDR3 size: 14 residues. V lost 0 bases to trimming and J lost 3 bases; unmatched junction nucleotides: 0. A word on this clone: The antigen remains undetermined.

Isolated RNA was reverse transcribed into cDNA used as the sequencing template. Repertoires were generated with immunoSEQ multiplex PCR, while TCRdb's copy carries only in-frame clones and drops some. Of 150,000 to 200,000 clones in the sample, approximately 59% were seen once. The receptor was isolated from a human donor with alopecia areata. The J gene is TRBJ2-3, the V gene TRBV5-1, with 8 bases identical to TRBD2. This sample comprised CD4+ T cells sorted from blood, obtained at week 0. CDR3 in amino acids: CASSLVAGTDTQYF. The CDR3 DNA follows: TGCGCCAGCAGCTTGGTAGCGGGAACAGATACGCAGTATTTT.